The source of this T cell receptor (beta chain) is a study of high-grade serous ovarian cancer treatment subgroups. The J segment lost 4 bases and the V segment lost 0 bases, leaving 3 bases of the junction unmatched. In germline, CDR1 is SGHRS, CDR2 YFSETQ. The CDR3 is 16 residues long. Details on this clone: Its cognate antigen is unknown.

Study observations and caveats: Tumors within one patient showed repertoire similarity of about 0.11 to 0.79.

Tumor samples were obtained before definitive surgery or chemotherapy. This table comes from immunoSEQ multiplex PCR, and its TCRdb copy is limited to in-frame clones, with some not included. The data contain a few thousand clones, about 70% of them singletons. Sequencing input: tumor tissue. The gene calls are TRBV5-1 and TRBJ2-3, with 12 bases that match TRBD2. The TCR originated in a human donor with high-grade serous ovarian cancer. This CDR3 reads CASSLVPSGGADTQYF. The CDR3 DNA follows: TGCGCCAGCAGCTTGGTGCCTAGCGGGGGGGCAGATACGCAGTATTTT.